Each of the 15 T cell receptor beta chains below was sequenced from the same sample in a study of T cell responses to AZD1222 COVID-19 vaccine. Profiled with immunoSEQ multiplex PCR; TCRdb holds only in-frame clones, not every one. The sample contains 150,000 to 200,000 clones, roughly 89% of which appear only once. Sequenced here: peripheral blood, sampled on day 0 of AZD1222 vaccination. All receptors come from an adult in good health.

The chain is built from TRBV20-1 and TRBJ2-1; D assignment may be TRBD1 or TRBD2 (5 bases each). V gave up 3 bases and J gave up 2 bases, with 11 bases separating them. The germline V gene has CDR1 DFQATT and CDR2 SNEGSKA (reference sequence). This CDR3 has 14 residues. CDR3 residues: CSASTGATYNEQFF. CDR3 DNA sequence: TGCAGTGCTAGTACCGGGGCGACCTACAATGAGCAGTTCTTC.

V and J are TRBV18 and TRBJ1-4; D gene uncertain. Trimming pared 1 base from V and 5 bases from J, leaving 11 bases between. The germline gives CDR1 KGHSH, CDR2 LQKENI. This CDR3 region has 15 residues. The CDR3 DNA sequence: TGTGCCAGCTCACCACAGGGAATCCCAAATGAAAAACTGTTTTTT. It specifies CASSPQGIPNEKLFF. Filled out from reference TRBV18 and TRBJ1-4, the complete variable domain reads NAGVMQNPRHLVRRRGQEARLRCSPMKGHSHVYWYRQLPEEGLKFMVYLQKENIIDESGMPKERFSAEFPKEGPSILRIQQVVRGDSAAYFCASSPQGIPNEKLFFGSGTQLSVL.

V usage is TRBV9 and J usage is TRBJ1-2; D remains unclear. Trimming pared 4 bases from V and 7 bases from J, leaving 14 bases between. The CDR3 is 13 residues long. Germline loops: CDR1 SGDLS, CDR2 YYNGEE. CDR3 bases: TGTGCCAGCAGCCAGACCCCGTCTCGTGGCTACACCTTC. It encodes CASSQTPSRGYTF.

This chain connects TRBV27 to TRBJ1-6; no clear D gene. Per the germline V gene, CDR1 is MNHEY and CDR2 is SMNVEV (reference sequence). The CDR3 is made up of 15 amino acids. V was shortened by 4 bases and J by 6 bases, with 13 bases between the two germline ends. CDR3 sequence reads: CASSYRGRINSPLHF. CDR3 nucleotides: TGTGCCAGCAGTTACCGAGGACGGATTAATTCACCCCTCCACTTT.

The CDR3 DNA sequence: TGTGCCAGCAGCTTAGAACCCTATAATTCACCCCTCCACTTT. This sequence encodes CASSLEPYNSPLHF. The chain uses TRBV11-3 and TRBJ1-6; D remains ambiguous. CDR1 is SGHNT and CDR2 is YENEEA in the germline V gene. With 0 bases removed from V and 2 bases from J, the gap between germline ends came to 2 bases. CDR3 length: 14 residues.

This sequence joins TRBV3-1 (or the pseudogene TRBV3-2) and TRBJ1-3, with D possibly matching TRBD1 (6 bases). This CDR3 has 15 residues. From germline, CDR1 is LGHDT and CDR2 YNNKEL (reference sequence). Trimming removed 4 bases from V and 4 bases from J, with 14 bases in between. The CDR3 region has the DNA TGTGCCAGCAGCCCATGGGTGGGGGCGGGAAACACCATATATTTT. Translating it yields CASSPWVGAGNTIYF.

This clone has only one observation. The chain employs TRBV19 and TRBJ1-1, with TRBD1 as a possible D gene (5 bases). This CDR3 contains 16 residues. Germline V gene data show CDR1 as LNHDA and CDR2 as SQIVND (reference sequence). The ends were cut back, 6 bases at V and 0 bases at J, with 17 bases in the middle. For the CDR3, the DNA is TGTGCCAGTAGGGGGGACCCGCGAAACATGAACACTGAAGCTTTCTTT. It is translated as CASRGDPRNMNTEAFF.

The V gene is TRBV7-9, the J gene TRBJ1-6; D is ambiguous. CDR1 SEHNR and CDR2 FQNEAQ come from the germline V gene (reference sequence). This CDR3 contains 12 residues. V was shortened by 4 bases and J by 9 bases, with 7 bases between the two germline ends. The CDR3 region has the DNA TGTGCCAGCAGCTCGCTGGGTTCACCCCTCCACTTT. Translated, it gives CASSSLGSPLHF.

The chain carries TRBV7-9 and TRBJ2-1; the D gene is possibly TRBD1 (5 bases). The CDR3 is made up of 15 amino acids. The V end was cut by 4 bases, the J end by 5 bases, with 15 bases between. Germline V CDR1 and CDR2: SEHNR, FQNEAQ (reference sequence). In DNA, the CDR3 is TGTGCCAGCAGCTCTCTAGGCTACAGGAACAATGAGCAGTTCTTC. This sequence encodes CASSSLGYRNNEQFF.

Only one count was recorded for this clone. This chain joins TRBV25-1 and TRBJ2-7, with D unresolved. This CDR3 is built from 14 residues. Germline V gene data show CDR1 as MGHDK and CDR2 as SYGVNS. V was cut by 3 bases and J by 2 bases, with 11 bases left in between. The CDR3 loop is CASSDTVAPYEQYF. As DNA, the CDR3 is TGTGCCAGCAGTGACACTGTAGCCCCCTACGAGCAGTACTTC.

V usage is TRBV9 and J usage is TRBJ1-3, with no clear D. This CDR3 is 14 amino acids long. Trimming stripped 4 bases from V and 0 bases from J, with 8 bases between. Germline V lookup: CDR1 SGDLS, CDR2 YYNGEE. The CDR3 sequence is CASSPTVSGNTIYF. The CDR3 nucleotides are TGTGCCAGCAGCCCTACCGTCTCTGGAAACACCATATATTTT.

The chain links TRBV19 to TRBJ2-1; 12 bases align to TRBD2. J was trimmed by 0 bases and V by 9 bases; bases with no gene match: 3. CDR1 is LNHDA and CDR2 is SQIVND in the germline V gene (reference sequence). This CDR3 has 15 amino acids. DNA of the CDR3: TGTGCCAGACTAGCGGGAGGCCTCTCCTACAATGAGCAGTTCTTC. Translation gives CARLAGGLSYNEQFF.

J is TRBJ2-5 and V is TRBV7-2, with 9 positions matching TRBD1. Germline values: CDR1 SGHTA, CDR2 FQGNSA. CDR3 length: 15 amino acids. Trimming cost V 5 bases and J 5 bases; bases outside gene matches: 9. DNA for the CDR3: TGTGCCAGCAGCCCTAGGGGACAGGGTTGGGAGACCCAGTACTTC. Residues: CASSPRGQGWETQYF.

The chain recombines TRBV19 with TRBJ2-1; 14 nucleotides align to TRBD2. With V trimmed by 5 bases and J by 4 bases, 10 bases remained unmatched. There are 18 residues in the CDR3. Germline V CDR1 and CDR2: LNHDA, SQIVND (reference sequence). DNA for the CDR3: TGTGCCAGTAGTTTCAGGACTAGCGGGGGGCCGTATTACAATGAGCAGTTCTTC. Encoded protein: CASSFRTSGGPYYNEQFF. Looking up the rest from reference TRBV19 and TRBJ2-1 gives the full variable domain: DGGITQSPKYLFRKEGQNVTLSCEQNLNHDAMYWYRQDPGQGLRLIYYSQIVNDFQKGDIAEGYSVSREKKESFPLTVTSAQKNPTAFYLCASSFRTSGGPYYNEQFFGPGTRLTVL.

The chain uses TRBV2 and TRBJ2-1; TRBD2 matches 10 bases. Germline V gene sequence: CDR1 SNHLY, CDR2 FYNNEI. This CDR3 comprises 14 residues. V lost 6 bases and J lost 8; bases outside the gene matches: 7. The CDR3, as DNA: TGTGCCAGCAGCCCCCTTCTAGCGGGAGATGAGCAGTTCTTC. This encodes CASSPLLAGDEQFF.